This TCR beta chain was documented in a study of PD-1 blockade in classical Hodgkin lymphoma. Sequencing was performed with immunoSEQ multiplex PCR; in TCRdb, only in-frame clones are kept and a portion is missing. The table lists tens of thousands of clones, roughly nine tenths of them singletons, with approximately 10% in the top ten. Time point given: cycle 4 day 1 (C4D1), after five to seven weeks of nivolumab. In every patient, relapse followed autologous stem cell transplantation, while exposure to brentuximab vedotin differed. Study findings and constraints: Baseline diversity was lower in partial responders and progressors than complete responders.

Points on this clone: Its antigen is still unknown.

CDR1 and CDR2 (germline): MGHRA, YSYEKL. There are 16 residues in the CDR3. Trimming pared 3 bases from V and 5 bases from J, leaving 14 bases between. The sequencing here drew on peripheral blood mononuclear cells (PBMCs), taken before the fourth cycle of nivolumab. The chain has TRBV4-1 and TRBJ1-6, with TRBD1 as a possible D gene (5 bases). The receptor was derived from a human donor with classical Hodgkin lymphoma. This CDR3 reads CASSQVLGQDNSPLHF. The CDR3 DNA follows: TGCGCCAGCAGCCAGGTACTCGGACAAGATAATTCACCCCTCCACTTT.